This T cell receptor beta chain was sequenced during a study of metastatic and nonmetastatic thyroid tumors. Overall study context: From malignant and benign thyroid patients, repertoires in blood and in tumor or nodule tissue were compared.

Study-wide findings and caveats: Malignant thyroid tumors reportedly had TCR beta diversity that was significantly higher than in benign nodules, in blood and tumor.

This clone turned up a few times. Its specificity is not known. Methods used by the authors: Clinicopathological groups differed in CDR3, with these differences serving to build a distant-metastasis classifier for papillary thyroid cancer. TCRdb re-called clones via MiXCR from the PCR reads. It is TCRdb's table, rather than the study itself, that gives the V and J calls and clone size. The sample lists about 22,000 clones; 15% to 20% were seen once. The V gene's germline CDR1 is LNHNV and CDR2 YYDKDF (reference sequence). This CDR3 has 9 residues. Thyroid surgery was performed in patients who had received no treatment beforehand.

This sequence was found in a male donor with papillary thyroid cancer or a benign thyroid nodule (not recorded which). Some clones in this sample may be carry-over from other donors' samples. Input material: adjacent normal tissue. The V and J genes are TRBV15 and TRBJ2-7; D not certain. The CDR3 DNA reads as TGTGCCACCGCGGTTCCCAGTCAGGTC. This translates into CATAVPSQV.